The 9 T cell receptor beta chains reported below all come from one sample, sequenced in a study of cytomegalovirus exposure and HLA in healthy donors. Amplification used 60 Vbeta primers and 13 Jbeta primers. The method was immunoSEQ multiplex PCR; TCRdb's version includes in-frame clones alone and lacks a portion of them. Of around 75,000 clones listed, 76% are singletons. Sequencing used PBMCs. The receptors were gathered from a young man in good health and CMV-seronegative.

This clone appeared a few times. The chain recombines TRBV10-1 with TRBJ2-1; TRBD1 agrees at 9 bases. The CDR3 is made up of 13 amino acids. Per germline, CDR1 WNHNN and CDR2 SYGVQD (reference sequence). CDR3 DNA: TGCGTCGAAAGGACAGGGGAAAACAATGAGCAGTTCTTC. Translating it yields CVERTGENNEQFF.

The chain has TRBV9 and TRBJ1-4, with D maybe TRBD1 (5 bases). Per the germline V gene, CDR1 is SGDLS and CDR2 is YYNGEE. Trimming removed 0 bases from V and 3 bases from J, with 9 bases in between. This CDR3 has 15 residues. The CDR3 DNA is TGTGCCAGCAGCGTAGCTAGGGGTTCTAATGAAAAACTGTTTTTT. Protein product: CASSVARGSNEKLFF.

This clone was counted only a few times. The chain is built from TRBV6-1 and TRBJ1-1, with unresolved D. V was pared by 0 bases and J by 9 bases, with 14 bases between. CDR3 size: 14 residues. Germline CDR1 MNHNS, CDR2 SASEGT. The CDR3 is CASSEARSGTKAFF. In DNA, the CDR3 is TGTGCCAGCAGTGAAGCCCGCAGCGGTACCAAAGCTTTCTTT.

The chain carries TRBV4-1 and TRBJ2-5; a weak D match, TRBD1 (5 bases). Trimming took off 4 bases at V and 5 bases at J, with 14 bases between the two ends. The CDR3 runs to 14 residues. Germline CDR1 and CDR2: MGHRA and YSYEKL. The CDR3 spells CASSPREGVETQYF. In DNA form, the CDR3 reads TGCGCCAGCAGCCCAAGGGAAGGGGTCGAGACCCAGTACTTC.

The gene calls are TRBV6-1 and TRBJ2-5; TRBD2 matches at 8 bases. With 4 bases clipped from V and 2 bases from J, the junction kept 6 bases outside the gene matches. This CDR3 is built from 15 residues. Germline V gives CDR1 MNHNS, CDR2 SASEGT. The chain's CDR3 is CASSGGRGAQETQYF. CDR3 nucleotide sequence: TGTGCCAGCAGTGGGGGGCGGGGGGCTCAAGAGACCCAGTACTTC.

The V call is TRBV5-6, the J call TRBJ2-1, with a tentative D call TRBD1 (6 bases). Germline CDR1 reads SGHDT; CDR2 reads YYEEEE. There are 15 residues in the CDR3. Trimming pared 4 bases from V and 7 bases from J, leaving 18 bases between. The CDR3 is CASSHPQGLWNEQFF. Here the CDR3 DNA reads TGTGCCAGCAGCCACCCACAGGGATTGTGGAATGAGCAGTTCTTC.

This chain uses TRBV6-4 with TRBJ2-5; D is undetermined. The germline CDR1 and CDR2 sequences are MRHNA and SNTAGT. The CDR3 runs 13 residues. Between the trimmed V and J ends, which lost 3 bases and 4 bases, there was a span of 9 bases. The chain's CDR3 is CASSEQMGETQYF. The CDR3 bases are TGTGCCAGCAGTGAACAGATGGGAGAGACCCAGTACTTC.

About this clone: One junction end disagrees with the germline gene, perhaps due to a read error. The gene calls are TRBV4-2 and TRBJ2-3; D is unresolved. Per germline, CDR1 LGHNA and CDR2 YNFKEQ. This CDR3 is 16 amino acids long. The chain's CDR3 is CVSSQEATPRTDTQYF. The CDR3 coding sequence is TGTGTCAGCAGCCAAGAAGCCACCCCCCGCACAGATACGCAGTATTTT.

This clone has more than one count but fewer than ten. The chain combines TRBV27 with TRBJ2-5, with 8 bases fitting TRBD1. This CDR3 contains 15 residues. Germline V CDR1 and CDR2: MNHEY, SMNVEV (reference sequence). Trimming took 3 bases from V and 5 from J; bases not matched to a gene: 8. The CDR3 spells CASSFRDRKGETQYF. For the CDR3, the DNA is TGTGCCAGCAGTTTTAGGGACAGGAAGGGTGAGACCCAGTACTTC.